Listed below are T cell receptor beta chains from one sample, sequenced in a study of blood T cell repertoires in COVID-19. TCRdb's table, derived via immunoSEQ multiplex PCR, lists solely in-frame clones and lacks some. The sample lists 380,000 or so clones; about 90% were seen once. The sequencing input was PBMCs or T cells enriched from blood (not recorded which). These receptor sequences come from a man aged 30 to 45 who had recovered from COVID-19. Both conserved end residues are part of each CDR3. A D gene is named only where the DNA matches it firmly. Clone size, where shown, is once, few, many, or a class for clones that have expanded.

v_call: TRBV2
j_call: TRBJ2-5
d_call: TRBD1
clone_size: NA
cdr3_aa: CASAGDLDRGRRETQYF
cdr3_nt: TGTGCCAGCGCCGGGGACCTGGACAGGGGGCGCCGAGAGACCCAGTACTTC

v_call: TRBV5-6
j_call: TRBJ2-2
d_call: NA
clone_size: NA
cdr3_aa: CASSLGRMRANTGELFF
cdr3_nt: TGTGCCAGCAGCTTAGGGAGAATGAGGGCCAACACCGGGGAGCTGTTTTTT

v_call: TRBV13
j_call: TRBJ2-5
d_call: NA
clone_size: NA
cdr3_aa: CASSLDEGLTQETQYF
cdr3_nt: TGTGCCAGCAGCTTAGATGAGGGACTGACCCAAGAGACCCAGTACTTC

v_call: TRBV10-1
j_call: TRBJ1-3
d_call: TRBD1
clone_size: few
cdr3_aa: CASSEHRGIGNTIYF
cdr3_nt: TGCGCCAGCAGTGAGCACAGGGGTATTGGAAACACCATATATTTT

v_call: TRBV14
j_call: TRBJ2-5
d_call: NA
clone_size: NA
cdr3_aa: CASSQGSGPQETQYF
cdr3_nt: TGTGCCAGCAGCCAAGGTAGCGGACCCCAAGAGACCCAGTACTTC

v_call: TRBV5-1
j_call: TRBJ1-1
d_call: TRBD1
clone_size: NA
cdr3_aa: CASSLASGGQGATEAFF
cdr3_nt: TGCGCCAGCAGCTTGGCCAGCGGAGGACAGGGGGCCACTGAAGCTTTCTTT